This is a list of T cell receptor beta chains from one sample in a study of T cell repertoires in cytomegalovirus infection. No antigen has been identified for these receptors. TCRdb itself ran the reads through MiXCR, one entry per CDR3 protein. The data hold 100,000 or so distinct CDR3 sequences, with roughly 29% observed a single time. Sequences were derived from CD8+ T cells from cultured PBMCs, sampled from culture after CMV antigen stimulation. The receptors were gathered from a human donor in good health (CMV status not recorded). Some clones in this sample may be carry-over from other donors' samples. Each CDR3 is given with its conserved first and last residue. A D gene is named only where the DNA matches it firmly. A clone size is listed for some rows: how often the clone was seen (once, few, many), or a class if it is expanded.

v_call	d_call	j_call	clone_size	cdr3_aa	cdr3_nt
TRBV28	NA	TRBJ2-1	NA	CASSLLGGHNEQFF	TGTGCCAGCAGTTTATTGGGGGGCCACAATGAGCAGTTCTTC
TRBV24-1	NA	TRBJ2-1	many	CATSDEKAGSQFF	TGTGCCACCAGTGACGAGAAGGCAGGGTCGCAGTTCTTC
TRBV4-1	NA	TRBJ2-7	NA	CASTWDRSSYEQYF	TGCGCCAGCACCTGGGACCGGAGCTCCTACGAGCAGTACTTC
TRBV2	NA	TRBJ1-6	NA	CASSEQNNSPLHF	TGTGCCAGCAGTGAACAGAATAATTCACCCCTCCACTTT
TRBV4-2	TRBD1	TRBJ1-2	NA	CASSQRTGANYGYTF	TGTGCCAGCAGCCAAAGGACAGGTGCTAACTATGGCTACACCTTC
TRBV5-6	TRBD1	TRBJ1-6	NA	CASSINDRGWNSPLHF	TGTGCCAGCAGCATTAACGACAGGGGTTGGAATTCACCCCTCCACTTT
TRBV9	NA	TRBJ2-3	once	CASSVAGRLNTQYF	TGTGCCAGCAGCGTAGCCGGCAGACTAAATACGCAGTATTTT
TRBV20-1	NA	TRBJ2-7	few	CSARDARGASYEQYF	TGCAGTGCTAGAGATGCTCGGGGGGCCTCCTACGAGCAGTACTTC
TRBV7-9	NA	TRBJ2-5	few	CASSPIGSRGQETQYF	TGTGCCAGCAGCCCGATAGGTAGCAGGGGACAAGAGACCCAGTACTTC
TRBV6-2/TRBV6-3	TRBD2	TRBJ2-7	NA	CAISPGLHLEQYF	TGTGCCATCTCTCCGGGACTACATCTCGAGCAGTACTTC
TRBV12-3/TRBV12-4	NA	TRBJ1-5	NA	CASRATELGPQHF	TGTGCCAGCAGGGCGACGGAGTTGGGGCCCCAGCATTTT
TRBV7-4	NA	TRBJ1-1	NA	CASSFPGTPSF	TGTGCCAGCAGCTTTCCCGGGACACCATCCTTT
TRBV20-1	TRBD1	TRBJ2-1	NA	CSIITGENNEQFF	TGCAGTATCATTACAGGGGAGAACAATGAGCAGTTCTTC
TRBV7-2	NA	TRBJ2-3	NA	CASSLGSGHDPADTQYF	TGTGCCAGCAGCTTAGGTTCGGGACACGATCCCGCAGATACGCAGTATTTT
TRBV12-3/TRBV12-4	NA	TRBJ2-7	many	CASSLLGGPYEQYF	TGTGCCAGCAGTCTTCTCGGGGGCCCCTACGAGCAGTACTTC
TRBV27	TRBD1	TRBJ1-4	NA	CASSYGQGRGGFEKLFF	TGTGCCAGCAGTTATGGACAGGGACGGGGTGGTTTTGAAAAACTGTTTTTT
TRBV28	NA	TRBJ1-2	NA	CASSSESGNYGYTF	TGTGCCAGCAGTTCAGAGTCGGGAAACTATGGCTACACCTTC
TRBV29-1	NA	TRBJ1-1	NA	CRAEENTEAFF	TGCAGGGCGGAGGAGAACACTGAAGCTTTCTTT
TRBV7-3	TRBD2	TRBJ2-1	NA	CASRPSGGANNEQFF	TGTGCCAGCAGGCCTAGCGGGGGGGCCAACAATGAGCAGTTCTTC
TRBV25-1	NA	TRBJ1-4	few	CASSEFGQREELFF	TGTGCCAGCAGTGAATTCGGACAGCGTGAGGAACTGTTTTTT
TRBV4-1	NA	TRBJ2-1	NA	CASSQEALEGYNEQFF	TGCGCCAGCAGCCAAGAGGCGCTAGAGGGATACAATGAGCAGTTCTTC
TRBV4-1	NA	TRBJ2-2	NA	CASSPPPRNRNTGELFF	TGCGCCAGCAGCCCCCCCCCGCGGAACAGAAACACCGGGGAGCTGTTTTTT
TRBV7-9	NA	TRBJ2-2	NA	CASKGGGPPGELFF	TGTGCCAGCAAAGGCGGGGGCCCACCCGGGGAGCTGTTTTTT
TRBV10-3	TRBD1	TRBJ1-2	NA	CAISGDSLNYGYTF	TGTGCCATCAGTGGGGACAGTTTGAACTATGGCTACACCTTC
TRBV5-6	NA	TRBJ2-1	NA	CASSLARVHNEQFF	TGTGCCAGCAGCTTGGCACGTGTGCACAATGAGCAGTTCTTC
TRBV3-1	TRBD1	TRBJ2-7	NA	CASSRTTGGSYEQYF	TGTGCCAGCAGCCGCACGACAGGGGGCAGCTACGAGCAGTACTTC
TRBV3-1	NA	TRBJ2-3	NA	CASSQDVIGSGTDTQYF	TGTGCCAGCAGCCAAGATGTCATTGGTTCTGGCACAGATACGCAGTATTTT
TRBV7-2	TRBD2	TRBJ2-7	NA	CASSLGAGSSYEQYF	TGTGCCAGCAGCTTAGGAGCGGGGAGCTCCTACGAGCAGTACTTC
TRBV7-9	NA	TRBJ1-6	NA	CASSLVGTIPLHF	TGTGCCAGCAGCTTAGTGGGGACTATACCCCTCCACTTT
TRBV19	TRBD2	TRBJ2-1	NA	CASSPLGRGYNEQFF	TGTGCCAGTAGTCCCTTGGGGCGGGGGTACAATGAGCAGTTCTTC
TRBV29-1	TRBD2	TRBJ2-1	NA	CSVVGLAGGIAYNEQFF	TGCAGCGTTGTAGGCCTAGCGGGGGGGATCGCCTACAATGAGCAGTTCTTC
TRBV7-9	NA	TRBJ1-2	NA	CASSFQDGDGYTF	TGTGCCAGCAGCTTCCAAGACGGAGATGGCTACACCTTC
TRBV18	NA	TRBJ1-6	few	CASSPQTNSPLHF	TGTGCCAGCTCACCTCAGACCAATTCACCCCTCCACTTT
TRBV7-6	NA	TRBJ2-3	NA	CASSHHGDADTQYF	TGTGCCAGCAGCCATCATGGCGACGCAGATACGCAGTATTTT
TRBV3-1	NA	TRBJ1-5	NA	CASGATGFGNQPQHF	TGTGCCAGCGGCGCCACAGGGTTTGGCAATCAGCCCCAGCATTTT
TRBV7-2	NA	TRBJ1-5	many	CASSLNPSNQPQHF	TGTGCCAGCAGCTTAAATCCTAGCAATCAGCCCCAGCATTTT
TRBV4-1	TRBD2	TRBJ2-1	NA	CASSQDGGTSSYNEQFF	TGCGCCAGCAGCCAAGATGGCGGGACTAGCTCCTACAATGAGCAGTTCTTC
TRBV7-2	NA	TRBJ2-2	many	CASSSGPGTGELFF	TGTGCCAGCAGCTCGGGACCCGGCACCGGGGAGCTGTTTTTT
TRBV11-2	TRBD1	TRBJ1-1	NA	CASSPGQGGEAFF	TGTGCCAGCAGCCCAGGACAGGGCGGGGAAGCTTTCTTT
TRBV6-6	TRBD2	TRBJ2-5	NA	CASRMGRDVTQYF	TGTGCCAGCAGAATGGGGAGGGACGTGACCCAGTACTTC
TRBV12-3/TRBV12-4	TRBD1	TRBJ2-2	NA	CASSDRGPYDGELFF	TGTGCCAGCAGTGACAGGGGGCCCTACGACGGGGAGCTGTTTTTT
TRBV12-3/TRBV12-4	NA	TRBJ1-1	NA	CASSFRTAGLNTEAFF	TGTGCCAGCAGTTTTAGGACGGCAGGGTTGAACACTGAAGCTTTCTTT
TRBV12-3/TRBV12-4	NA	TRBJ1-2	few	CASSLALWGVANYGYTF	TGTGCCAGCAGTTTAGCGCTGTGGGGGGTAGCTAACTATGGCTACACCTTC
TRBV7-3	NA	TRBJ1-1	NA	CASAPTMNTEAFF	TGTGCCAGCGCCCCTACTATGAACACTGAAGCTTTCTTT
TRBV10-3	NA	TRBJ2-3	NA	CAISGTLEDTQYF	TGTGCCATCAGTGGTACCCTTGAGGATACGCAGTATTTT
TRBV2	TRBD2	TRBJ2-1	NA	CASSEPGASGGNEQFF	TGTGCCAGCAGTGAACCCGGGGCTAGCGGAGGGAATGAGCAGTTCTTC
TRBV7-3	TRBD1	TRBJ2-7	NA	CASSPGQGNEQYF	TGTGCCAGCAGCCCGGGACAGGGAAACGAGCAGTACTTC
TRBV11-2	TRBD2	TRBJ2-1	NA	CASSLELAGGTYEQFF	TGTGCCAGCAGCTTAGAACTAGCGGGGGGGACCTATGAGCAGTTCTTC
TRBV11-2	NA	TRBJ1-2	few	CASSSGPGTSYGYTF	TGTGCCAGCAGCTCTGGTCCGGGGACAAGCTATGGCTACACCTTC
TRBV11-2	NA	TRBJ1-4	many	CASSLGGGLSGLFF	TGTGCCAGCAGCTTAGGTGGTGGGCTAAGTGGGCTGTTTTTT
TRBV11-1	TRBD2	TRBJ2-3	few	CASSLALAGGDTQYF	TGTGCCAGCAGCTTAGCACTAGCGGGAGGAGATACGCAGTATTTT
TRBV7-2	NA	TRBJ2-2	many	CASNEIRQLYTGELFF	TGTGCCAGCAACGAAATCCGACAGCTTTACACCGGGGAGCTGTTTTTT
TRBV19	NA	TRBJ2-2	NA	CASSQQGNTGELFF	TGTGCCAGTAGTCAACAGGGAAACACCGGGGAGCTGTTTTTT